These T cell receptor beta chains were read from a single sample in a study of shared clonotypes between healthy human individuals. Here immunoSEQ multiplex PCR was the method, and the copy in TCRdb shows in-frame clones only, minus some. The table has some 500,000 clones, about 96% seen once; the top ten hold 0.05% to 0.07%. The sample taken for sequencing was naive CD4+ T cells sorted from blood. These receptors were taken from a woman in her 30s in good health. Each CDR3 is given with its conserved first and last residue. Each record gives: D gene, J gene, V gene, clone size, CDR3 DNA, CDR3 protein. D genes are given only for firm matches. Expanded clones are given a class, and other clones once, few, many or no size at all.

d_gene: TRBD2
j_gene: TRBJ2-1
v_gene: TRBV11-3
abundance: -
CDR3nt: TGTGCCAGCAGCTCAAGCGGGGGGGCCTACAATGAGCAGTTCTTC
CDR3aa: CASSSSGGAYNEQFF

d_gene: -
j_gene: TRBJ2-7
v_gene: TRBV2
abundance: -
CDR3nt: TGTGCCAGCCAGGCAGGCTACGAGCAGTACTTC
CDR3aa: CASQAGYEQYF

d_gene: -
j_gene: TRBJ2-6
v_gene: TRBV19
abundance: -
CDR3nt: TGTGCCAGTAGTATCGGCCAAGCCAACGTCCTGACTTTC
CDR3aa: CASSIGQANVLTF

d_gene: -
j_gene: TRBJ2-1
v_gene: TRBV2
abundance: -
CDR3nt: TGTGCCAGCAGTGCACTGACTAGTACTGAGCAGTTCTTC
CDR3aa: CASSALTSTEQFF

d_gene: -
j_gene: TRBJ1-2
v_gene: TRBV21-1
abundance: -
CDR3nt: TGTGCCAGCAGCAAAGGGGAGGGCTATGGCTACACCTTC
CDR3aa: CASSKGEGYGYTF

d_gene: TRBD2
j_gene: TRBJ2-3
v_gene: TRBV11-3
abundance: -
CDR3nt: TGTGCCAGCAGCCCACAGGGACTAGTTTTTGCAGATACGCAGTATTTT
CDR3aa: CASSPQGLVFADTQYF

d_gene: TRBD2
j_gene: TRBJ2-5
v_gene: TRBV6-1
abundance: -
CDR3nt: TGTGCCAGCAGTGCGGGACTAGCGAACACAGAGACCCAGTACTTC
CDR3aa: CASSAGLANTETQYF

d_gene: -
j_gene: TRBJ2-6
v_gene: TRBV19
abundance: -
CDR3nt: TGTGCCAGTAGTATACCCCGCCCTGGGGCCAACGTCCTGACTTTC
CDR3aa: CASSIPRPGANVLTF

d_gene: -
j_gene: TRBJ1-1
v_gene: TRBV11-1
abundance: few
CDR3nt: TGTGCCAGCAGCCTTGGATTTGACACTGAAGCTTTCTTT
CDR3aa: CASSLGFDTEAFF

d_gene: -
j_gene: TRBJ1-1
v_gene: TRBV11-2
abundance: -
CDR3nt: TGTGCCAGCCGTCGCACCCGGAACACTGAAGCTTTCTTT
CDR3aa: CASRRTRNTEAFF